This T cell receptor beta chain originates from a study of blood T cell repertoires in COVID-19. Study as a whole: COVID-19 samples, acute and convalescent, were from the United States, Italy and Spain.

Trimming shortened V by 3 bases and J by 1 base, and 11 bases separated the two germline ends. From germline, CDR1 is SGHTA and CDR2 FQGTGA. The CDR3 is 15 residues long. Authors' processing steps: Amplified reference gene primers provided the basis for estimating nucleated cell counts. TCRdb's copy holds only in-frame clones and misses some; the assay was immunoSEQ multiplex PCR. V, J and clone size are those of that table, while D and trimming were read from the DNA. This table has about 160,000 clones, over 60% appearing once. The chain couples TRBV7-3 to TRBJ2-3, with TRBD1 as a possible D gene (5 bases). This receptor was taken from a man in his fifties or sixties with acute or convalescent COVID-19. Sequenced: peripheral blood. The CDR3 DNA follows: TGTGCCAGCAGCTTGGCAGGGAAGGGCACAGATACGCAGTATTTT. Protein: CASSLAGKGTDTQYF.